Listed below are T cell receptor beta chains from one sample, sequenced in a study of T cell responses to AZD1222 COVID-19 vaccine. This table comes from immunoSEQ multiplex PCR, and its TCRdb copy is limited to in-frame clones, with some not included. Seen here are some 110,000 clones, around 89% observed once, and the top ten hold roughly 7%. The sequenced sample was peripheral blood, obtained 28 days after the second AZD1222 dose. The source of these receptors is an adult who received the AZD1222 COVID-19 vaccine. The CDR3 runs from the conserved cysteine through the conserved F or W. The D gene is left open where the match is weak. A clone size is listed for some rows: how often the clone was seen (once, few, many), or a class if it is expanded.

abundance: NA; d_gene: NA; len: 12; j_gene: TRBJ1-4; v_gene: TRBV5-4; CDR3aa: CASSLLGEKLFF; CDR3nt: TGTGCCAGCAGCTTATTGGGAGAAAAACTGTTTTTT
abundance: few; d_gene: NA; len: 14; j_gene: TRBJ2-1; v_gene: TRBV9; CDR3aa: CASSVADYGGEQFF; CDR3nt: TGTGCCAGCAGCGTAGCCGACTACGGCGGTGAGCAGTTCTTC
abundance: NA; d_gene: NA; len: 14; j_gene: TRBJ2-4; v_gene: TRBV19; CDR3aa: CASSGWSAKNIQYF; CDR3nt: TGTGCCAGTTCAGGGTGGTCGGCCAAAAACATTCAGTACTTC
abundance: NA; d_gene: TRBD2; len: 15; j_gene: TRBJ2-7; v_gene: TRBV30; CDR3aa: CAWSTGTSGMSEQYF; CDR3nt: TGTGCCTGGAGTACCGGGACTAGCGGGATGAGCGAGCAGTACTTC
abundance: NA; d_gene: NA; len: 12; j_gene: TRBJ2-7; v_gene: TRBV29-1; CDR3aa: CSVELGTYEQYF; CDR3nt: TGCAGCGTTGAACTGGGCACCTACGAGCAGTACTTC
abundance: NA; d_gene: TRBD1; len: 19; j_gene: TRBJ2-6; v_gene: TRBV18; CDR3aa: CASSPLDREPHSGANVLTF; CDR3nt: TGTGCCAGCTCACCACTGGACAGGGAACCTCACTCTGGGGCCAACGTCCTGACTTTC
abundance: NA; d_gene: NA; len: 13; j_gene: TRBJ2-7; v_gene: TRBV11-2; CDR3aa: CASSLEVRREQYF; CDR3nt: TGTGCCAGCAGCTTAGAAGTACGGCGCGAGCAGTACTTC
abundance: NA; d_gene: NA; len: 14; j_gene: TRBJ1-5; v_gene: TRBV4-1; CDR3aa: CASSQVGGAQPQHF; CDR3nt: TGCGCCAGCAGCCAAGTCGGGGGGGCTCAGCCCCAGCATTTT
abundance: NA; d_gene: NA; len: 14; j_gene: TRBJ2-1; v_gene: TRBV25-1; CDR3aa: CASIGTSSYNEQFF; CDR3nt: TGTGCCAGCATCGGGACCAGCTCCTACAATGAGCAGTTCTTC
abundance: NA; d_gene: TRBD2; len: 18; j_gene: TRBJ2-2; v_gene: TRBV9; CDR3aa: CASSPRTSGGFNTGELFF; CDR3nt: TGTGCCAGCAGCCCCCGCACTAGCGGGGGGTTCAACACCGGGGAGCTGTTTTTT